The clone carrying this T cell receptor beta chain was counted a few times. What it binds is unknown. Here immunoSEQ multiplex PCR was the method, and the copy in TCRdb shows in-frame clones only, minus some. This sample yields some 1 million clones, of which about 76% are seen a single time; approximately 1.5% belongs to the top ten. The data stem from a study of shared clonotypes between healthy human individuals. Overall study findings and caveats: Shared clonotypes: 4.5% to 5% naive CD4, under 4% naive CD8, about 2.4% memory CD4, 0.4% memory CD8.

Germline V gene lookup returns CDR1 SNHLY and CDR2 FYNNEI. The CDR3 has 14 amino acids. V lost 5 bases and J 0 bases, leaving 11 bases between the germline ends. This TCR was recovered from a man aged 18 to 30 in good health. This rearrangement joins TRBV2 to TRBJ2-7, with D tentatively TRBD1 (6 bases). Material for sequencing was memory CD4+ T cells sorted from blood. Subset given: CD45RA-negative fraction. This CDR3 reads CASSFDRSSYEQYF. As DNA, the CDR3 is TGTGCCAGCAGTTTCGACAGGAGCTCCTACGAGCAGTACTTC.